This T cell receptor beta chain derives from a study of stem cell transplantation in POMP-related autoinflammatory disease. Profiling relied on immunoSEQ multiplex PCR, and the TCRdb table lists in-frame clones only, not all of them. Among tens of thousands of clones, about nine tenths were seen once, and the ten largest hold 0.55% to 0.85%. V trimming: 1 base; J trimming: 3 bases; junction bases outside the gene matches: 3. The CDR3 length is 15 residues. CDR1 and CDR2 (germline): LGHDT, YNNKEL (reference sequence). The chain combines TRBV3-1 (or the pseudogene TRBV3-2) with TRBJ2-7; 10 bases match TRBD2. The sequence derives from a human patient with POMP-related autoinflammation and immune dysregulation (PRAID). The graft donor may have contributed some T cells. The sequencing used CD4+ T cells from PBMCs, collected after stem cell transplantation. The CDR3 reads CASSQGLAGVYEQYF. For the CDR3, the DNA is TGTGCCAGCAGCCAAGGCCTAGCGGGAGTCTACGAGCAGTACTTC.